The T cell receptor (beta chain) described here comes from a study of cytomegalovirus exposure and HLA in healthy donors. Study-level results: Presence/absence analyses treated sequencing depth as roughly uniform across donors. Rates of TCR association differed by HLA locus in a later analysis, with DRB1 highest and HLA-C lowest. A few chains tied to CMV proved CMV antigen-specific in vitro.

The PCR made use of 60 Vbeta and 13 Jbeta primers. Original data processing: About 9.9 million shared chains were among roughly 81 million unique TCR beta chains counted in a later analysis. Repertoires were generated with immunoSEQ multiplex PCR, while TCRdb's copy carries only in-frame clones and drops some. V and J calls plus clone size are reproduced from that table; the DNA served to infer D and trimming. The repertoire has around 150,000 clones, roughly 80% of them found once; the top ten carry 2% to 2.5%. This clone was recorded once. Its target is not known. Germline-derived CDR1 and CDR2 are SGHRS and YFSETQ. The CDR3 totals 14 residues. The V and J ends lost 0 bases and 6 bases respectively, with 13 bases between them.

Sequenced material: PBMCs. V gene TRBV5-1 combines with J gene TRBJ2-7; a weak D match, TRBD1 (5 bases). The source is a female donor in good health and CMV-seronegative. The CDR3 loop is CASSLDQGFGEQYF. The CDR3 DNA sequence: TGCGCCAGCAGCTTGGATCAGGGATTCGGCGAGCAGTACTTC.